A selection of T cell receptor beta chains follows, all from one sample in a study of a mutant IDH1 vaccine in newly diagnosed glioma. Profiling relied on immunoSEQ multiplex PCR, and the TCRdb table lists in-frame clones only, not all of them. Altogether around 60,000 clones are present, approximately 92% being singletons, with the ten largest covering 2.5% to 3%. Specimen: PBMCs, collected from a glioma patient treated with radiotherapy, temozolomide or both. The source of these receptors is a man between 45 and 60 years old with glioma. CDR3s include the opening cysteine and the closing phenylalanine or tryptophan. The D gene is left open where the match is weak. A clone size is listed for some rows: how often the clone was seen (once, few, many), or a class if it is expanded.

CDR3 protein: CASSQDSRQVYNEQFF
CDR3 DNA: TGCGCCAGCAGCCAAGATTCCCGACAGGTCTACAATGAGCAGTTCTTC
D gene: NA
clone size: NA
V gene: TRBV4-3
J gene: TRBJ2-1

CDR3 protein: CASSPKAGRTDTQYF
CDR3 DNA: TGTGCCAGTAGTCCCAAAGCGGGTCGGACAGATACGCAGTATTTT
D gene: NA
clone size: NA
V gene: TRBV19
J gene: TRBJ2-3

CDR3 protein: CASSIPGIQRQETQYF
CDR3 DNA: TGTGCCAGTAGTATCCCCGGCATTCAGCGGCAAGAGACCCAGTACTTC
D gene: NA
clone size: NA
V gene: TRBV19
J gene: TRBJ2-5

CDR3 protein: CASSHSDRQFF
CDR3 DNA: TGTGCCAGCAGCCACTCCGACAGGCAGTTCTTC
D gene: NA
clone size: once
V gene: TRBV28
J gene: TRBJ2-1

CDR3 protein: CASSLASRLNTEAFF
CDR3 DNA: TGTGCCAGCAGCTTGGCTAGTAGATTGAACACTGAAGCTTTCTTT
D gene: NA
clone size: NA
V gene: TRBV5-4
J gene: TRBJ1-1

CDR3 protein: CASSPNRDAEAFF
CDR3 DNA: TGTGCCAGCTCACCTAACAGGGATGCTGAAGCTTTCTTT
D gene: NA
clone size: NA
V gene: TRBV18
J gene: TRBJ1-1

CDR3 protein: CASSPPPGRYNEQFF
CDR3 DNA: TGTGCCAGCTCACCACCTCCTGGCCGTTACAATGAGCAGTTCTTC
D gene: NA
clone size: NA
V gene: TRBV18
J gene: TRBJ2-1

CDR3 protein: CASSSTRLSYNSPLHF
CDR3 DNA: TGTGCCAGCAGTTCCACAAGGTTGTCCTATAATTCACCCCTCCACTTT
D gene: NA
clone size: NA
V gene: TRBV27
J gene: TRBJ1-6

CDR3 protein: CASSTSLQGAYYGYTF
CDR3 DNA: TGTGCCAGTAGCACAAGCTTACAGGGGGCGTACTATGGCTACACCTTC
D gene: TRBD1
clone size: NA
V gene: TRBV19
J gene: TRBJ1-2

CDR3 protein: CASSPGGGLYTDTQYF
CDR3 DNA: TGTGCCAGCAGTCCGGGAGGGGGTTTGTACACAGATACGCAGTATTTT
D gene: TRBD2
clone size: NA
V gene: TRBV9
J gene: TRBJ2-3

CDR3 protein: CASSLSKGLNTEAFF
CDR3 DNA: TGTGCCAGCAGCTTAAGTAAGGGACTGAACACTGAAGCTTTCTTT
D gene: NA
clone size: NA
V gene: TRBV7-2
J gene: TRBJ1-1

CDR3 protein: CASSGVAGVSEQYF
CDR3 DNA: TGTGCCAGCAGTGGAGTAGCGGGAGTTAGCGAGCAGTACTTC
D gene: TRBD2
clone size: NA
V gene: TRBV25-1
J gene: TRBJ2-7

CDR3 protein: CASSLSVAGGNQPQHF
CDR3 DNA: TGTGCCAGCAGCTTGAGTGTGGCAGGGGGCAATCAGCCCCAGCATTTT
D gene: NA
clone size: NA
V gene: TRBV5-6
J gene: TRBJ1-5

CDR3 protein: CAWSVGQYTEAFF
CDR3 DNA: TGTGCCTGGAGTGTTGGGCAGTACACTGAAGCTTTCTTT
D gene: NA
clone size: NA
V gene: TRBV30
J gene: TRBJ1-1

CDR3 protein: CASRNNRDAYGYTF
CDR3 DNA: TGTGCCAGCAGAAATAACAGGGACGCCTATGGCTACACCTTC
D gene: NA
clone size: NA
V gene: TRBV6-6
J gene: TRBJ1-2

CDR3 protein: CASSLRQGAEAFF
CDR3 DNA: TGTGCCAGCAGCTTACGACAGGGTGCTGAAGCTTTCTTT
D gene: TRBD1
clone size: NA
V gene: TRBV7-3
J gene: TRBJ1-1

CDR3 protein: CASRDHTREDTQYF
CDR3 DNA: TGTGCCAGCAGGGACCATACCAGAGAAGATACGCAGTATTTT
D gene: NA
clone size: NA
V gene: TRBV11-2
J gene: TRBJ2-3

CDR3 protein: CSVDGRNTDTQYF
CDR3 DNA: TGCAGCGTTGACGGCAGAAACACAGATACGCAGTATTTT
D gene: NA
clone size: NA
V gene: TRBV29-1
J gene: TRBJ2-3

CDR3 protein: CASSLQGTGNTIYF
CDR3 DNA: TGTGCCAGCAGCCTACAGGGTACAGGAAACACCATATATTTT
D gene: NA
clone size: NA
V gene: TRBV2
J gene: TRBJ1-3

CDR3 protein: CASRTAEKLFF
CDR3 DNA: TGTGCCAGCAGAACAGCCGAAAAACTGTTTTTT
D gene: NA
clone size: NA
V gene: TRBV2
J gene: TRBJ1-4

CDR3 protein: CASSQGPGGHQPQHF
CDR3 DNA: TGTGCCAGCAGCCAGGGGCCGGGGGGTCATCAGCCCCAGCATTTT
D gene: NA
clone size: NA
V gene: TRBV7-2
J gene: TRBJ1-5

CDR3 protein: CASSAGQNYGYTF
CDR3 DNA: TGTGCCAGCAGCGCGGGACAGAACTATGGCTACACCTTC
D gene: TRBD1
clone size: NA
V gene: TRBV11-1
J gene: TRBJ1-2

CDR3 protein: CSVAKTGSGNTIYF
CDR3 DNA: TGCAGCGTTGCCAAAACAGGGTCAGGAAACACCATATATTTT
D gene: NA
clone size: NA
V gene: TRBV29-1
J gene: TRBJ1-3

CDR3 protein: CSARHGTEAFF
CDR3 DNA: TGCAGTGCTAGACATGGGACTGAAGCTTTCTTT
D gene: NA
clone size: NA
V gene: TRBV20-1
J gene: TRBJ1-1

CDR3 protein: CASSQVGGTGELFF
CDR3 DNA: TGTGCCAGCAGCCAGGTGGGGGGCACCGGGGAGCTGTTTTTT
D gene: NA
clone size: NA
V gene: TRBV27
J gene: TRBJ2-2

CDR3 protein: CASSLDRVVGYTF
CDR3 DNA: TGTGCCAGCAGCCTAGACAGGGTGGTAGGCTACACCTTC
D gene: TRBD1
clone size: NA
V gene: TRBV7-2
J gene: TRBJ1-2

CDR3 protein: CASSGRTDLFTDTQYF
CDR3 DNA: TGTGCCAGCAGTGGACGAACAGATCTGTTCACAGATACGCAGTATTTT
D gene: NA
clone size: NA
V gene: TRBV6-1
J gene: TRBJ2-3

CDR3 protein: CAWSVDKDTQYF
CDR3 DNA: TGTGCCTGGAGTGTAGACAAAGATACGCAGTATTTT
D gene: NA
clone size: NA
V gene: TRBV30
J gene: TRBJ2-3

CDR3 protein: CASSSVVGGRYEQYF
CDR3 DNA: TGCGCCAGCAGCTCTGTGGTGGGCGGGAGGTACGAGCAGTACTTC
D gene: TRBD2
clone size: NA
V gene: TRBV5-1
J gene: TRBJ2-7

CDR3 protein: CASSQPRQGPSYEQYF
CDR3 DNA: TGCGCCAGCAGTCAGCCCCGACAGGGACCTTCCTACGAGCAGTACTTC
D gene: TRBD1
clone size: NA
V gene: TRBV23-1
J gene: TRBJ2-7

CDR3 protein: CASSPKGDWNQPQHF
CDR3 DNA: TGTGCCAGCAGTCCCAAGGGGGATTGGAATCAGCCCCAGCATTTT
D gene: NA
clone size: NA
V gene: TRBV6-6
J gene: TRBJ1-5

CDR3 protein: CASSPESPTGELFF
CDR3 DNA: TGTGCCAGCAGCCCCGAGTCGCCCACCGGGGAGCTGTTTTTT
D gene: NA
clone size: NA
V gene: TRBV4-2
J gene: TRBJ2-2

CDR3 protein: CASSVVGNPQFF
CDR3 DNA: TGTGCCAGCAGCGTAGTTGGGAACCCGCAGTTCTTC
D gene: NA
clone size: NA
V gene: TRBV9
J gene: TRBJ2-1

CDR3 protein: CASSPYGGGEQFF
CDR3 DNA: TGTGCCAGCAGCCCCTACGGGGGTGGAGAGCAGTTCTTC
D gene: NA
clone size: NA
V gene: TRBV7-9
J gene: TRBJ2-1

CDR3 protein: CASSLGAETNTIYF
CDR3 DNA: TGCGCCAGCAGCTTGGGGGCAGAAACAAACACCATATATTTT
D gene: NA
clone size: NA
V gene: TRBV5-1
J gene: TRBJ1-3

CDR3 protein: CASSPGTSGGGSGNNEQFF
CDR3 DNA: TGTGCCAGCAGCCCCGGGACTAGCGGGGGGGGTTCGGGAAACAATGAGCAGTTCTTC
D gene: NA
clone size: NA
V gene: TRBV21-1
J gene: TRBJ2-1

CDR3 protein: CASSLAFRDGSYEQYF
CDR3 DNA: TGTGCCAGCAGCTTAGCGTTCCGGGACGGCTCCTACGAGCAGTACTTC
D gene: NA
clone size: NA
V gene: TRBV7-2
J gene: TRBJ2-7

CDR3 protein: CASSPGPWATNEKLFF
CDR3 DNA: TGTGCCAGCTCACCGGGTCCCTGGGCAACTAATGAAAAACTGTTTTTT
D gene: NA
clone size: NA
V gene: TRBV18
J gene: TRBJ1-4